The 4 T cell receptor beta chains below all came from one sample that was sequenced in a study of technical replicates of blood from a few donors. Data came from immunoSEQ multiplex PCR; TCRdb stores just in-frame clones and leaves some out. The table includes 50,000 to 75,000 clones, approximately 92% detected once. The sequencing input was PBMCs. These receptors were taken from a human donor in good health. Some clones in this sample may be carry-over from other donors' samples.

The CDR3 DNA sequence: TGTGCCAGCAGCTTAGGCGCGACAACGCACTACGAGCAGTACTTC. The encoded protein is CASSLGATTHYEQYF. The chain employs TRBV7-8 and TRBJ2-7; D unresolved. CDR3 length: 15 residues. Germline CDR1 is SGHVS and CDR2 is FQNEAQ. V lost 1 base and J lost 3, with 13 bases in between. The full variable domain, completed using reference TRBV7-8 and TRBJ2-7, is GAGVSQSPRYKVAKRGQDVALRCDPISGHVSLFWYQQALGQGPEFLTYFQNEAQLDKSGLPSDRFFAERPEGSVSTLKIQRTQQEDSAVYLCASSLGATTHYEQYFGPGTRLTVT.

The rearrangement joins TRBV19 to TRBJ2-2, with 8 bases identical to TRBD2. This CDR3 is built from 17 residues. Looked up from germline, CDR1 is LNHDA and CDR2 is SQIVND (reference sequence). The V gene end was trimmed by 6 bases and the J gene end by 6 bases; junction bases not matched to a gene: 15. DNA of the CDR3: TGTGCCAGTAGCCCAGCTCCCCTAGCGGGCGGCTCCGGGGAGCTGTTTTTT. It yields the protein CASSPAPLAGGSGELFF.

V and J are TRBV7-2 and TRBJ1-5; D is unresolved. The CDR3 sequence is 14 residues long. Per the germline V gene, CDR1 is SGHTA and CDR2 is FQGNSA. The V end was cut by 5 bases, the J end by 5 bases, with 13 bases between. CDR3 residues: CASSISWEDQPQHF. The CDR3 coding sequence is TGTGCCAGCAGCATATCCTGGGAGGATCAGCCCCAGCATTTT.

The V call is TRBV4-3, the J call TRBJ1-2; D might be TRBD1 (5 bases). CDR1 is LGHNA and CDR2 is YSLEER in the germline V gene. The CDR3 is 15 amino acids. Trimming took 0 bases from V and 7 from J, leaving 15 bases between them. The CDR3, as DNA: TGCGCCAGCAGCCAAGAGGGGCAGTTAAAAGGTGGCTACACCTTC. It encodes CASSQEGQLKGGYTF.